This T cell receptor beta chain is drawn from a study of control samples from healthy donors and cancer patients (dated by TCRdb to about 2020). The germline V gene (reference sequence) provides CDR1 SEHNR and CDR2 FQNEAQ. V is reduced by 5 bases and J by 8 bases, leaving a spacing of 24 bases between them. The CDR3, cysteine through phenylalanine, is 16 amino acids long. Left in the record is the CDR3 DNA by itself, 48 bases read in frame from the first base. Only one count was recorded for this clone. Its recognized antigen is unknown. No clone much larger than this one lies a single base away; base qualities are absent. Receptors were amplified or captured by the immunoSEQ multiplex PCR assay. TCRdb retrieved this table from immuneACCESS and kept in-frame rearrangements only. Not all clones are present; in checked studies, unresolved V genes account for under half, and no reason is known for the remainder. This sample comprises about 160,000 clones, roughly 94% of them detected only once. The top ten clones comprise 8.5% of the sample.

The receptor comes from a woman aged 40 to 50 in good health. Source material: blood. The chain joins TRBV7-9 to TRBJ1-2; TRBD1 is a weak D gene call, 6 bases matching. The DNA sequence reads TGTGCCAGCAGCAAAGATCGCCACAGGGATTTTAGCGGCTACACCTTC. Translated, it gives CASSKDRHRDFSGYTF.